The 30 T cell receptor beta chains below come from one sample, sequenced in a study of CD8 T cells in ankylosing spondylitis. Study results and limitations: Blood of patients with ankylosing spondylitis appeared to be characterized by a TCR beta motif of several highly homologous variants.

TCRdb re-derived calls from the 5' RACE reads in MiXCR, one entry per CDR3 protein. The sample comprises approximately 540,000 distinct CDR3 sequences, over 9.5% of which are singletons, and over 6.5% rests with the top ten. No antigens are known for them. The sample was blood, either unsorted or a sorted T cell fraction (not recorded which). The origin of the receptors is a male donor with ankylosing spondylitis.

This chain uses TRBV7-9 with TRBJ1-4; D gene uncertain. From germline, CDR1 is SEHNR and CDR2 FQNEAQ (reference sequence). This CDR3 contains 13 residues. V gave up 8 bases and J gave up 7 bases, with 14 bases separating them. Here the CDR3 reads CASGGRTTEKLFF. The CDR3 DNA sequence: TGTGCCAGCGGTGGCAGGACGACTGAAAAACTGTTTTTT.

This clonotype was found a few times. The CDR3 nucleotides are TGTGCCAGCAACCCGGACAGAGGGGATCTAGCTTTCTTT. Protein sequence: CASNPDRGDLAFF. The rearrangement uses TRBV2 and TRBJ1-1; possible D gene TRBD1, 6 bases. Between the trimmed V and J ends, which lost 7 bases and 10 bases, there was a span of 19 bases. The CDR3 spans 13 residues. Germline V CDR1 and CDR2: SNHLY, FYNNEI.

This clonotype was seen many times. For the CDR3, the DNA is TGCAGTGCCACAGGGACTAGCTACGAGCAGTACTTC. Amino acid sequence: CSATGTSYEQYF. V gene TRBV20-1 combines with J gene TRBJ2-7; 8 bases map to TRBD2. The CDR3 is 12 amino acids. V shed 6 bases, J shed 3 bases, and the junction held 4 bases outside the gene matches. From germline, CDR1 is DFQATT and CDR2 SNEGSKA (reference sequence).

In its sample, this clonotype was seen a few times. The rearrangement uses TRBV11-2 and TRBJ1-4; D might be TRBD1 (6 bases). The V and J ends lost 3 bases and 3 bases respectively, with 14 bases between them. The length of the CDR3 is 16 residues. Germline V lookup: CDR1 SGHAT, CDR2 FQNNGV. The CDR3 spells CASSLGGASANEKLFF. The CDR3 bases are TGTGCCAGCAGCTTGGGGGGGGCGTCAGCTAATGAAAAACTGTTTTTT. Full variable domain (missing parts from reference TRBV11-2 and TRBJ1-4): EAGVAQSPRYKIIEKRQSVAFWCNPISGHATLYWYQQILGQGPKLLIQFQNNGVVDDSQLPKDRFSAERLKGVDSTLKIQPAKLEDSAVYLCASSLGGASANEKLFFGSGTQLSVL.

This clonotype turned up a few times. The chain recombines TRBV20-1 with TRBJ2-5; 9 bases match TRBD2. The CDR3 sequence is 14 residues long. J lost 3 bases, V lost 6 bases, and 8 bases had no gene match. Per germline, CDR1 DFQATT and CDR2 SNEGSKA (reference sequence). CDR3 DNA sequence: TGCAGTGCGGTTGGAGGGACTAGCAAAGAGACCCAGTACTTC. It is translated as CSAVGGTSKETQYF.

The chain recombines TRBV5-1 with TRBJ2-7, with 8 bases lining up with TRBD2. V lost 4 bases, J lost 5 bases, and 11 bases stayed unmatched. The germline CDR1 and CDR2 sequences are SGHRS and YFSETQ. The CDR3 spans 15 residues. In DNA, the CDR3 is TGCGCCAGCAGCCCCCCCGGACTAGCCTTCGACGAGCAGTACTTC. It encodes CASSPPGLAFDEQYF.

Only a few counts were recorded for this clonotype. V and J are TRBV20-1 and TRBJ2-1, with TRBD2 as a possible D gene (5 bases). Germline values: CDR1 DFQATT, CDR2 SNEGSKA (reference sequence). Trimming took off 0 bases at V and 0 bases at J, with 15 bases between the two ends. The CDR3 sequence is 17 residues long. The CDR3 sequence is CSARDDGGKISYNEQFF. The CDR3 DNA reads TGCAGTGCTAGAGATGACGGAGGAAAGATCTCCTACAATGAGCAGTTCTTC.

This clonotype was counted only a few times. The chain couples TRBV29-1 to TRBJ2-5; TRBD1 is a possible D gene (6 bases). The germline gives CDR1 SQVTM, CDR2 ANQGSEA. The CDR3 runs 12 residues. Deletions cut 5 bases from V and 5 bases from J, with 12 bases between. The CDR3 loop is CSVNRVEETQYF. The CDR3 DNA is TGCAGCGTTAACAGGGTCGAGGAGACCCAGTACTTC.

A single count supports this clonotype. V usage is TRBV7-2 and J usage is TRBJ2-1; 7 positions agree with TRBD2. V lost 4 bases and J lost 10; bases outside the gene matches: 7. Per the germline V gene, CDR1 is SGHTA and CDR2 is FQGNSA. The CDR3 totals 13 residues. The CDR3 region has the DNA TGTGCCAGCAGCTGGGGGGGGACTGGGGAGCAGTTCTTC. Protein product: CASSWGGTGEQFF. The whole variable domain, filled in from reference TRBV7-2 and TRBJ2-1, reads GAGVSQSPSNKVTEKGKDVELRCDPISGHTALYWYRQSLGQGLEFLIYFQGNSAPDKSGLPSDRFSAERTGGSVSTLTIQRTQQEDSAVYLCASSWGGTGEQFFGPGTRLTVL.

Only a few counts were recorded for this clonotype. V usage is TRBV5-1 and J usage is TRBJ1-5; D ambiguous. Trimming stripped 7 bases from V and 4 bases from J, with 18 bases between. This CDR3 has 15 residues. Germline CDR1 SGHRS, CDR2 YFSETQ. The DNA for the CDR3 is TGCGCCAGCCGGCTCTCGATTGGTGGAAATCAGCCCCAGCATTTT. Encoded protein: CASRLSIGGNQPQHF.

A few counts support this clonotype. The rearrangement links TRBV14 to TRBJ2-2, with unresolved D. Looked up from germline, CDR1 is SGHDN and CDR2 is FVKESK. CDR3 size: 15 residues. Trimming stripped 4 bases from V and 3 bases from J, with 12 bases between. The CDR3 DNA is TGTGCCAGCAGCCGCCGGGTCTACGACACCGGGGAGCTGTTTTTT. Residues: CASSRRVYDTGELFF.

A few counts support this clonotype. The gene calls are TRBV6-5 and TRBJ2-7; a weak D match, TRBD2 (6 bases). Trimming took 0 bases from V and 7 from J, leaving 13 bases between them. Germline CDR1 MNHEY, CDR2 SVGAGI. This CDR3 region has 14 residues. This chain's CDR3 is CASSYSGTSGEQYF. DNA for the CDR3: TGTGCCAGCAGTTACTCCGGGACTTCTGGGGAGCAGTACTTC.

The V and J genes are TRBV4-2 and TRBJ1-1; possible D gene TRBD1, 6 bases. CDR3 length: 16 amino acids. The germline V gene encodes CDR1 LGHNA and CDR2 YNFKEQ. The germline V and J ends were trimmed by 2 bases and 0 bases, with 13 bases remaining between them. The CDR3 loop reads CASSQPLGQLNTEAFF. The CDR3 DNA follows: TGTGCCAGCAGCCAACCCCTCGGACAGTTGAACACTGAAGCTTTCTTT.

The chain uses TRBV20-1 and TRBJ1-6; D possibly corresponds to TRBD1 (6 bases). This CDR3 is 14 amino acids long. Germline assignment: CDR1 DFQATT and CDR2 SNEGSKA (reference sequence). The germline V and J ends were trimmed by 1 base and 7 bases, with 11 bases remaining between them. The CDR3 nucleotides are TGCAGTGCTAGAGGGACAGAGATAAATTCACCCCTCCACTTT. Its protein is CSARGTEINSPLHF.

This clonotype was seen at least ten times. The V gene is TRBV29-1, the J gene TRBJ1-1, with 7 bases fitting TRBD1. Trimming removed 7 bases from V and 4 bases from J; junction bases left unmatched: 9. This CDR3 is built from 13 residues. Germline-derived CDR1 and CDR2 are SQVTM and ANQGSEA. This CDR3 is CSAGLQGTTEAFF. The CDR3 region has the DNA TGCAGCGCGGGATTACAGGGGACCACTGAAGCTTTCTTT. Full variable domain (rest looked up from reference TRBV29-1 and TRBJ1-1): SAVISQKPSRDICQRGTSLTIQCQVDSQVTMMFWYRQQPGQSLTLIATANQGSEATYESGFVIDKFPISRPNLTFSTLTVSNMSPEDSSIYLCSAGLQGTTEAFFGQGTRLTVV.

This sequence joins TRBV7-9 and TRBJ1-4; D gene uncertain. The CDR3 consists of 15 residues. Trimming removed 6 bases from V and 0 bases from J, with 11 bases in between. The germline gives CDR1 SEHNR, CDR2 FQNEAQ (reference sequence). The CDR3 protein is CASSPPAATNEKLFF. The CDR3 bases are TGTGCCAGCAGTCCCCCCGCAGCAACTAATGAAAAACTGTTTTTT.

This clonotype was picked up a small number of times. The CDR3 sequence: CASSEARVAEAFF. The DNA for the CDR3 is TGTGCCAGCAGTGAGGCCAGGGTGGCAGAAGCTTTCTTT. The rearrangement joins TRBV6-1 to TRBJ1-1; maybe TRBD1 (5 bases). This CDR3 spans 13 amino acids. Germline V gene data show CDR1 as MNHNS and CDR2 as SASEGT. Trimming pared 3 bases from V and 8 bases from J, leaving 13 bases between.

V and J are TRBV10-3 and TRBJ1-1, with a possible D match to TRBD1 (6 bases). The ends were cut back, 4 bases at V and 1 base at J, with 7 bases in the middle. The CDR3 extends over 13 amino acids. Germline V gene data show CDR1 as ENHRY and CDR2 as SYGVKD. The CDR3 loop is CAISGTENTEAFF. DNA of the CDR3: TGTGCCATCAGTGGGACAGAGAACACTGAAGCTTTCTTT.

This clonotype was seen ten or more times. The J gene is TRBJ2-1, the V gene TRBV6-2 or TRBV6-3, with TRBD2 matching over 7 bases. The CDR3 has 13 residues. V shed 6 bases and J 10 bases; nucleotides not matched to a gene: 9. Germline lookup yields CDR1 MNHEY and CDR2 SVGEGT. The DNA of the CDR3 is TGTGCCAGCAGGTGGGGCGGGAGAGTGGAGCAGTTCTTC. It translates to CASRWGGRVEQFF.

This chain joins TRBV7-9 and TRBJ2-3; TRBD2 is a possible D gene (6 bases). CDR3 length: 14 amino acids. V was shortened by 4 bases and J by 2 bases, with 10 bases between the two germline ends. Looked up from germline, CDR1 is SEHNR and CDR2 is FQNEAQ (reference sequence). The CDR3 region has the DNA TGTGCCAGCAGCTCGGGACTTTTCACAGATACGCAGTATTTT. It is translated as CASSSGLFTDTQYF.

In this sample, this clonotype turned up a few times. The chain combines TRBV6-1 with TRBJ2-1; tentative D call: TRBD1 (5 bases). CDR3 length equals 16 residues. In germline, CDR1 is MNHNS, CDR2 SASEGT. The V end lost 6 bases, the J end lost 0 bases, and 15 bases lay between the germline ends. The CDR3 nucleotides read TGTGCCAGCAGAGAACCGACAGCCAGCTCCTACAATGAGCAGTTCTTC. Its protein is CASREPTASSYNEQFF.

The chain carries TRBV12-3 or TRBV12-4 and TRBJ1-1; D unclear. The CDR3 extends over 13 amino acids. Trimming removed 6 bases at V and 0 bases at J, with 8 bases between. CDR3 region: CASSAMVNTEAFF. The CDR3 nucleotides read TGTGCCAGCAGCGCGATGGTGAACACTGAAGCTTTCTTT.

This chain links TRBV29-1 with TRBJ2-7; possible D gene TRBD1, 5 bases. Germline V lookup: CDR1 SQVTM, CDR2 ANQGSEA. V shed 1 base and J shed 2 bases, with 6 bases lying between them. CDR3 length: 12 residues. For the CDR3, the DNA is TGCAGCGTTGAAGGACAGACCTACGAGCAGTACTTC. This translates into CSVEGQTYEQYF.

V gene TRBV20-1 combines with J gene TRBJ2-2; 10 nucleotides line up with TRBD2. Germline V gives CDR1 DFQATT, CDR2 SNEGSKA (reference sequence). V trimming: 5 bases; J trimming: 0 bases; junction bases outside the gene matches: 6. The CDR3 runs 16 residues. The chain's CDR3 is CSAPISGRANTGELFF. The DNA of the CDR3 is TGCAGTGCTCCTATAAGCGGGAGGGCGAACACCGGGGAGCTGTTTTTT.

This clonotype was detected only a few times. The chain employs TRBV7-2 and TRBJ2-3, with no clear D. This CDR3 has 13 residues. Germline V gene sequence: CDR1 SGHTA, CDR2 FQGNSA. V was trimmed by 3 bases and J by 6 bases, leaving 10 bases between them. CDR3 residues: CASSFVRDDTQYF. CDR3 coding DNA: TGTGCCAGCAGCTTTGTAAGGGATGATACGCAGTATTTT.

The chain uses TRBV18 and TRBJ1-6, with TRBD1 matching 10 bases. Germline V gene lookup returns CDR1 KGHSH and CDR2 LQKENI. Germline trimming cut 6 bases from V and 9 bases from J; bases unmatched to any gene: 11. The CDR3 has 16 amino acids. CDR3 residues: CASSEGQGTFLSPLHF. DNA for the CDR3: TGTGCCAGCTCTGAGGGACAGGGGACGTTCCTTTCACCCCTCCACTTT.

The sample holds a few counts of this clonotype. V and J are TRBV5-1 and TRBJ2-3, with 14 bases lining up with TRBD2. V gave up 3 bases and J gave up 2 bases; unmatched junction bases: 5. The CDR3 contains 17 residues. The germline gives CDR1 SGHRS, CDR2 YFSETQ. CDR3: CASSYRLAGGITDTQYF. The CDR3 nucleotides read TGCGCCAGCAGCTACCGACTAGCGGGAGGGATCACAGATACGCAGTATTTT.

This clonotype was seen only a few times. V usage is TRBV20-1 and J usage is TRBJ2-7; D ambiguous. V lost 4 bases to trimming and J lost 1 base, with 8 bases between them. The V gene's germline CDR1 is DFQATT and CDR2 SNEGSKA (reference sequence). The CDR3 contains 12 residues. In nucleotides, the CDR3 is TGCAGTGCTACGGACGGATCCTACGAGCAGTACTTC. Its protein is CSATDGSYEQYF.

The gene calls are TRBV5-1 and TRBJ2-3, with D maybe TRBD1 (5 bases). The CDR3 spans 14 residues. V was clipped by 0 bases and J by 5 bases, with 10 bases between them. Looked up from germline, CDR1 is SGHRS and CDR2 is YFSETQ. CDR3 in amino acids: CASSLVGQGDTQYF. CDR3 DNA: TGCGCCAGCAGCTTGGTGGGGCAGGGAGATACGCAGTATTTT.

This clonotype was recorded a few times. The chain recombines TRBV20-1 with TRBJ2-3; 7 bases agree with TRBD2. In germline, CDR1 is DFQATT, CDR2 SNEGSKA (reference sequence). V shed 5 bases and J 0 bases; nucleotides not matched to a gene: 5. The CDR3 length is 14 residues. The DNA for the CDR3 is TGCAGTGCTCAGGTAGCGGGTAGCACAGATACGCAGTATTTT. Its translation: CSAQVAGSTDTQYF.